The present T cell receptor (beta chain) was sequenced within a study of T cell responses to AZD1222 COVID-19 vaccine. Study at large: Pooled samples include second doses given at about 4 or 12 weeks.

Broader study findings: Once two AZD1222 doses were given, Spike-specific TCR breadth and depth went up. Spike-spanning, vaccine-associated CD4 TCRs were dominant at 160-218 and 743-854. Donors skewed white British and female; clonal diversity was possibly underestimated.

A note on this clone: Antigen unknown.

Produced via immunoSEQ multiplex PCR; TCRdb's table is partial and in-frame only. In the table there are around 75,000 clones, 70% to 90% of which are singletons. The trim removed 4 bases at V and 12 bases at J, leaving 6 bases unmatched. Germline V gives CDR1 SQVTM, CDR2 ANQGSEA. The CDR3 contains 12 residues. V and J are TRBV29-1 and TRBJ2-5; the match to TRBD2 covers 12 bases. The specimen was peripheral blood, collected on day 0 of AZD1222 vaccination. The source of this sequence is an adult in good health. The CDR3 region is CSVVKASGGEYF. CDR3 in DNA: TGCAGCGTTGTTAAAGCTAGCGGGGGGGAGTACTTC. The full variable domain, in which reference TRBV29-1 and TRBJ2-5 provide the parts outside the CDR3, is SAVISQKPSRDICQRGTSLTIQCQVDSQVTMMFWYRQQPGQSLTLIATANQGSEATYESGFVIDKFPISRPNLTFSTLTVSNMSPEDSSIYLCSVVKASGGEYFGPGTRLLVL.